This TCR beta chain was captured in a study of a mutant IDH1 vaccine in newly diagnosed glioma. Study in general: Treated patients had a mean age of around 39 years and a sex split that was roughly 60% male and about 38% female.

Germline lookup yields CDR1 SEHNR and CDR2 FQNEAQ (reference sequence). The V and J ends lost 1 base and 5 bases respectively, with 5 bases between them. There are 12 residues in the CDR3. Points on this clone: The antigen is undetermined. This sequence may be a read error, since a much larger clone differs from it by one base. The identical CDR3 is also encoded by other nucleotide sequences in the sample.

Time point defined: week 11, during vaccination. The content of each vaccine dose was 300 ug of mutant IDH1 20-mer peptide, and topical imiquimod accompanied it. This table comes from immunoSEQ multiplex PCR, and its TCRdb copy is limited to in-frame clones, with some not included. The data contain around 66,000 clones, about 80% of them seen just once; the ten biggest clones take up approximately 6%. V is TRBV7-9 and J is TRBJ1-2; the D is unclear. This sequence originates from a man aged 45-60 years with glioma. Material: PBMCs, obtained from a glioma patient whose treatment included an IDH1 peptide vaccine. CDR3 in amino acids: CASSLDTYGYTF. The DNA for the CDR3 is TGTGCCAGCAGCTTAGACACGTATGGCTACACCTTC.